The clone carrying this T cell receptor (beta chain) was observed at least ten times. Its specificity is not known. The data belong to a study of T cells after posttransplantation cyclophosphamide. Study conclusions and caveats: Donor-recipient repertoire similarity was low at 1-2 months, rising over year one.

Produced via immunoSEQ multiplex PCR; TCRdb's table is partial and in-frame only. The sample presents about 12,000 clones, none singletons. Trimming took 2 bases from V and 4 from J, leaving 6 bases between them. Germline CDR1 MNHEY, CDR2 SMNVEV (reference sequence). The CDR3 consists of 13 residues. V is TRBV27 and J is TRBJ2-1, with D unresolved. The sample taken for sequencing was PBMCs. The source of this sequence is a middle-aged woman in good health, CMV-negative, and a related stem cell transplant donor. The CDR3 region has the DNA TGTGCCAGCAGTTTAATGGCATACAATGAGCAGTTCTTC. Its protein is CASSLMAYNEQFF.